Sequencing of this T cell receptor beta chain was carried out in a study of T cells in Graves' hyperthyroidism and ophthalmopathy. Study-wide results and caveats: A model built on 13 V-J features separated ophthalmopathy from stable hyperthyroidism.

Amplified regions were TCR beta CDR3 sequences from RNA transcripts. When the TCR CDR3 underwent first-round RT-PCR, the HTBI primer set was used. MiXCR, applied by TCRdb to the multiplex PCR reads, yields one record per CDR3 protein. The sample holds roughly 170,000 distinct CDR3 sequences, more than 15% seen once. Over 18 months, lack of ophthalmopathy progression marked Graves' hyperthyroidism as stable. Those with hyperthyroidism were 18 to 65 years old, newly diagnosed, and ill for under 2 months. Diagnoses were established using clinical symptoms, serum thyroxine and TRAb, thyroid ultrasound and orbital computed tomography. At least ten counts were recorded for this clonotype. Its cognate antigen is unknown. The CDR3 contains 16 residues. The V gene lost 6 bases and the J gene lost 0 bases, with 18 bases spanning the gap. Germline V gene lookup returns CDR1 MNHNS and CDR2 SASEGT.

This chain joins TRBV6-1 and TRBJ2-7; perhaps D is TRBD1 or TRBD2 (6 bases each). The receptor was derived from a woman between 50 and 59 years old with Graves' hyperthyroidism. Sequenced input: blood. The CDR3 loop reads CASSPPGATYSYEQYF. In DNA, the CDR3 is TGTGCCAGCAGCCCCCCGGGGGCTACCTACTCCTACGAGCAGTACTTC.